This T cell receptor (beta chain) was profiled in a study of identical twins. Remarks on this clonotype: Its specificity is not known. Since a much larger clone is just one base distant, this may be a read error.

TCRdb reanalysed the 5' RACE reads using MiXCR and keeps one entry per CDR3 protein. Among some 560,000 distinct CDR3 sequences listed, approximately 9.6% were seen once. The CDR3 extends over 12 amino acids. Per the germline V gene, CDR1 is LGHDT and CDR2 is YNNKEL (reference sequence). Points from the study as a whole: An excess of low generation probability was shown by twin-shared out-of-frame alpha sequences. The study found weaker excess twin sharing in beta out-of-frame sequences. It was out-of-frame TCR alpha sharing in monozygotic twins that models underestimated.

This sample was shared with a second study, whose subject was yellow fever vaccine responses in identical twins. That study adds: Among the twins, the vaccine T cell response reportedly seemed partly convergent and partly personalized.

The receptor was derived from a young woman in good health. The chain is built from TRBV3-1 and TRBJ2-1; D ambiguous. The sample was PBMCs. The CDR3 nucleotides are TGTGACAGCAGCCAAATCGGGAATGAGCAGTTCTTC. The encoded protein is CDSSQIGNEQFF.